Reported below is one T cell receptor beta chain. The data were obtained in a study of shared clonotypes between healthy human individuals. Germline-derived CDR1 and CDR2 are SGHTA and FQGTGA. CDR3 length: 15 amino acids. V gave up 2 bases and J gave up 1 base, with 8 bases separating them. Replicate PCRs run on sorted subsets employed 200 to 250 ng DNA, 30,000 to 35,000 T cell genomes. Clones were read by immunoSEQ multiplex PCR, and TCRdb kept only the in-frame ones, dropping some. The sample lists around 2.1 million clones, around 95% occurring once. The rearrangement joins TRBV7-3 to TRBJ2-2, with D perhaps TRBD1 (5 bases). Specimen: naive CD4+ T cells sorted from blood. Subset in this sample: CD45RA+ positively selected. This sequence originates from a man aged 18 to 35 in good health. The CDR3 DNA is TGTGCCAGCAGCTTAGTTACAGGGAACACCGGGGAGCTGTTTTTT. Amino acid sequence: CASSLVTGNTGELFF.